The clone carrying this TCR beta chain was picked up many times. Transcripts of RNA were the source for amplifying TCR beta CDR3 regions. Following a first-round RT-PCR that used HTBI primers, a second-round multiplex PCR was carried out. TCRdb re-called the multiplex PCR reads with MiXCR, one entry per CDR3 protein. The table records 150,000 or so distinct CDR3 sequences, 30% to 45% of them present only once. This sample is part of a study of Graves' ophthalmopathy and Graves' hyperthyroidism. The CDR3 consists of 19 residues. Germline trimming cut 4 bases from V and 1 base from J; bases unmatched to any gene: 13.

The sequence was collected from a man between 25 and 39 years old with Graves' ophthalmopathy. The sequenced material came from peripheral blood. The chain carries TRBV12-3 or TRBV12-4 and TRBJ1-2; 12 bases agree with TRBD1. CDR3 amino acids: CASSSIGSGTGGDNYGYTF. The CDR3, as DNA: TGTGCCAGCAGTTCCATAGGATCCGGGACAGGGGGCGATAACTATGGCTACACCTTC.